These T cell receptor beta chains were read from a single sample in a study of blood T cell repertoires in COVID-19. Clones were read by immunoSEQ multiplex PCR, and TCRdb kept only the in-frame ones, dropping some. The sample has 300,000 to 400,000 clones; more than 70% are singletons. The specimen was PBMCs or T cells enriched from blood (not recorded which). These receptors were taken from a woman younger than 35 who had recovered from COVID-19. Each CDR3 is given with its conserved first and last residue. A D gene is named only where the DNA matches it firmly.

D	V	J	CDR3
.	TRBV5-1	TRBJ1-4	CASSLGAANEKLFF
TRBD1	TRBV27	TRBJ2-6	CASSSWGPGTGRAGANVLTF
TRBD2	TRBV13	TRBJ2-1	CAGSGGVQFF
.	TRBV28	TRBJ1-1	CATSLGRGNTEAFF
.	TRBV9	TRBJ1-2	CASSTAGGLTGGYTF
TRBD1	TRBV11-2	TRBJ1-1	CASSSRDRNTEAFF
.	TRBV30	TRBJ1-2	CAWGLRVSYGYTF
.	TRBV7-9	TRBJ2-1	CASSPSEGRNYNEQFF
.	TRBV29-1	TRBJ1-5	CSVKGEGGQPQHF
TRBD2	TRBV6-2/TRBV6-3	TRBJ2-7	CASSATSGARELLGEQYF
.	TRBV3-1/TRBV3-2	TRBJ2-5	CASSQDSWDQETQYF
.	TRBV7-9	TRBJ1-1	CASSPLFAEAFF
TRBD2	TRBV15	TRBJ2-5	CATSKRRLAGGLQETQYF
.	TRBV24-1	TRBJ1-5	CATSDPTGSGNQPQHF
TRBD1	TRBV4-1	TRBJ2-7	CASSHPGQGLHEQYF
.	TRBV30	TRBJ2-5	CAYRQTGVETQYF
.	TRBV30	TRBJ1-1	CAWSGGKENTEAFF
.	TRBV6-5	TRBJ2-7	CASSNTGAAEQYF
TRBD2	TRBV28	TRBJ2-3	CASSFPRLADISDTQYF
TRBD2	TRBV6-2/TRBV6-3	TRBJ2-3	CASSYSSGLASDTQYF
.	TRBV11-2	TRBJ1-1	CASSGAGSTEAFF
TRBD2	TRBV5-1	TRBJ2-7	CASSWRGGNGNEQYF
.	TRBV29-1	TRBJ1-1	CSVRISTGGATEAFF
TRBD1	TRBV19	TRBJ2-3	CASSITRQGFFADTQYF
TRBD2	TRBV9	TRBJ2-1	CASSVLSGGASYNEQFF
.	TRBV30	TRBJ2-2	CAWSVSGYPGELFF
.	TRBV5-1	TRBJ2-1	CASSLEAGTYNEQFF
.	TRBV28	TRBJ1-6	CASSLQVPRGSPLHF
.	TRBV13	TRBJ1-1	CASSPLQVRTEAFF
.	TRBV7-8	TRBJ1-1	CASSLAPGPDEAFF
TRBD1	TRBV7-9	TRBJ1-2	CASIPGQGNGYTF
.	TRBV10-2	TRBJ1-1	CASRSTFGATEAFF
.	TRBV5-8	TRBJ1-6	CASSPGYTRYNSPLHF
TRBD1	TRBV30	TRBJ2-5	CAWQGVIETQYF
.	TRBV7-9	TRBJ1-6	CASSPNTAGFNSPLHF
.	TRBV25-1	TRBJ1-3	CASRLGAGNTIYF
TRBD1	TRBV29-1	TRBJ1-2	CSIWDRANYGYTF
.	TRBV11-2	TRBJ1-1	CASSLEAPGLANTEAFF
.	TRBV6-5	TRBJ1-1	CASSYSSGVSEAFF
TRBD1	TRBV4-3	TRBJ2-1	CASSQGPGTGGRGQFF
.	TRBV9	TRBJ1-4	CASSAGGGGTRNEKLFF
.	TRBV4-1	TRBJ1-2	CASSQDPLQPFYGYTF
.	TRBV19	TRBJ1-2	CASSIDRVASALGYTF
.	TRBV5-1	TRBJ1-3	CASSLDLGPGGNTIYF
TRBD1	TRBV29-1	TRBJ2-7	CSGSRDRASEQYF
.	TRBV5-1	TRBJ1-2	CASSSRVPRNYGYTF